The 11 T cell receptor beta chains presented below share a single source sample, sequenced in a study of CXCR3-negative and CXCR3-positive naive CD8 T cells. Each TRB cDNA library was prepared by 5' RACE (with UMI labels). After re-calling the 5' RACE reads, TCRdb lists one entry per CDR3 protein, DNA absent. This listing includes tens of thousands of distinct CDR3 sequences. The sequenced sample was memory CD8+ T cells from blood. These receptors were collected from a human donor in good health. Some clones in this sample may be carry-over from other donors' samples.

This chain's CDR3 is CASSFEGTDTGELFF. J is TRBJ2-2 and V is TRBV7-3; the TCRdb call, TRBD2, lacks DNA for checking. The V gene's germline CDR1 is SGHTA and CDR2 FQGTGA. The CDR3 spans 15 residues.

This rearrangement joins TRBV2 to TRBJ2-1. The CDR3 has 13 residues. CDR1 SNHLY and CDR2 FYNNEI come from the germline V gene. The CDR3 loop reads CASSEQTAPEQLF.

The rearrangement links TRBV28 to TRBJ2-2. This CDR3 has 11 residues. The germline CDR1 and CDR2 sequences are MDHEN and SYDVKM. The CDR3 sequence is CASSEIGELFF.

This chain connects TRBV11-2 to TRBJ1-4; the TRBD1 assignment by TCRdb is unverifiable without DNA. In germline, CDR1 is SGHAT, CDR2 FQNNGV. The CDR3 length is 14 residues. The CDR3 spells CASSHDRGPGKLFF.

This rearrangement joins TRBV6-6 to TRBJ2-5; TCRdb names TRBD1, which stays unverified in the absence of DNA. Germline V lookup: CDR1 MNHNY, CDR2 SVGAGI (reference sequence). The CDR3 spans 14 residues. The CDR3 here is CASSPDTPEETQYF.

This sequence joins TRBV27 and TRBJ1-5. The CDR3 is 13 residues long. CDR1 and CDR2 from the germline V gene are MNHEY and SMNVEV (reference sequence). The CDR3 spells CASSFYGNQPQHF.

This chain joins TRBV20-1 and TRBJ2-1; TCRdb indicates TRBD1, and absent DNA this call remains unverified. Germline V gene lookup returns CDR1 DFQATT and CDR2 SNEGSKA (reference sequence). This CDR3 is built from 15 residues. The CDR3 sequence is CSAAGLAYRYNEQFF.

The CDR3 is CASSLGTGDTQYF. The chain is built from TRBV11-3 and TRBJ2-3; TCRdb lists TRBD1, though no DNA is available to test this call. This CDR3 has 13 residues. Germline CDR1 reads SGHNT; CDR2 reads YENEEA.

J is TRBJ2-1 and V is TRBV6-2 or TRBV6-3; TCRdb designates TRBD1, a call that cannot be tested without DNA. CDR1 is MNHEY and CDR2 is SVGEGT in the germline V gene. The CDR3 is 15 amino acids. The CDR3 spells CAAEPGQGAGNEQFF.

The chain combines TRBV7-2 with TRBJ2-5. This CDR3 spans 15 amino acids. Germline values: CDR1 SGHTA, CDR2 FQGNSA. The chain's CDR3 is CASSTGHSYQETQYF.

The chain carries TRBV6-2 or TRBV6-3 and TRBJ1-4; TCRdb's D gene call, TRBD1, goes unchecked for lack of DNA. This CDR3 has 14 residues. Germline CDR1 reads MNHEY; CDR2 reads SVGEGT. The CDR3 protein is CASRLQGAIEKLFF.